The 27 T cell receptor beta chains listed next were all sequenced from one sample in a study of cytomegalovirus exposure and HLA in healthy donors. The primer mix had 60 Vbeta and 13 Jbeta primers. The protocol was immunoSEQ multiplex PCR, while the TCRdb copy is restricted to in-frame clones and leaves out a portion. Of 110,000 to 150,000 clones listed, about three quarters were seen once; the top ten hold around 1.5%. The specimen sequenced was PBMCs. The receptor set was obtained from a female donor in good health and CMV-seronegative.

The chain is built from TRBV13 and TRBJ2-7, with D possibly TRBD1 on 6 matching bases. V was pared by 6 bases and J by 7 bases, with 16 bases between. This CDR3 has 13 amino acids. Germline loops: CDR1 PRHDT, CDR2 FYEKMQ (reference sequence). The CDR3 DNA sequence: TGTGCCAGCAGGAACCCATCAGGGGAAGAGCAGTACTTC. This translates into CASRNPSGEEQYF.

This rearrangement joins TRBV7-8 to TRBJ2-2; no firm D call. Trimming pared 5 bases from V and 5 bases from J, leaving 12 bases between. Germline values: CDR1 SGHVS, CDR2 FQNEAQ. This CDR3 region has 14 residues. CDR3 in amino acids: CASSRALVTGELFF. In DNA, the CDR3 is TGTGCCAGCAGCCGCGCCTTGGTTACCGGGGAGCTGTTTTTT.

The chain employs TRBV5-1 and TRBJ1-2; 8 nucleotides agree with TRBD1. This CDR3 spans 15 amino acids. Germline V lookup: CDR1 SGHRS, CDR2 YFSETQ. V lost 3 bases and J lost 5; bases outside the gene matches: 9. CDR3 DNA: TGCGCCAGCAGCTCGAACCCGACAGGGGATTATGGCTACACCTTC. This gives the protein CASSSNPTGDYGYTF.

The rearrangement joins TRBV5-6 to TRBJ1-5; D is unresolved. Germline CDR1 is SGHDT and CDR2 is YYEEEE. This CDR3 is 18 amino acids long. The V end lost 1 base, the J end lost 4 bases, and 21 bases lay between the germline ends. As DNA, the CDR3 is TGTGCCAGCAGCTTGTTTCGGCCCGGCGGGCCGTCAAATCAGCCCCAGCATTTT. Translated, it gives CASSLFRPGGPSNQPQHF.

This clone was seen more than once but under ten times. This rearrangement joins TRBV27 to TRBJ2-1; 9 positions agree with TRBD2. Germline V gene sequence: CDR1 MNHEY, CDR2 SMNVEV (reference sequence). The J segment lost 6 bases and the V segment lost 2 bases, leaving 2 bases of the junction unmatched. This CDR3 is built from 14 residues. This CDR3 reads CASSLAGGSNEQFF. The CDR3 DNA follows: TGTGCCAGCAGTTTAGCGGGAGGGTCCAATGAGCAGTTCTTC.

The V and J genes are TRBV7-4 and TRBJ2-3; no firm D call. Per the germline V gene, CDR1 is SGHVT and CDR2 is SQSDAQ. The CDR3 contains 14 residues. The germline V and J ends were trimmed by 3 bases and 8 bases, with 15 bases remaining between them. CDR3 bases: TGTGCCAGCAGCTTTTATACTGCGGATTGTACGCAGTATTTT. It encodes CASSFYTADCTQYF.

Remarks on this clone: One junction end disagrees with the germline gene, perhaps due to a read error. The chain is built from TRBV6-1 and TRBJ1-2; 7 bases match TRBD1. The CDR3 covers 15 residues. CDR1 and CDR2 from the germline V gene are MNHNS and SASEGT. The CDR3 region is CASREAATGSHGYTF. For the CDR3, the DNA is TGTGCCAGCAGAGAAGCAGCGACAGGGTCTCATGGCTACACCTTC.

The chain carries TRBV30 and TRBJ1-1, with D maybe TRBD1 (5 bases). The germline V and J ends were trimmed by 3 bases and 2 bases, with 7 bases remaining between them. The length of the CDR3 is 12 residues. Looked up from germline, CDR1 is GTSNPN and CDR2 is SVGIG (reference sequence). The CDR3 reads CAWRTANTEAFF. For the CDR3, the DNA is TGTGCCTGGAGGACAGCAAACACTGAAGCTTTCTTT.

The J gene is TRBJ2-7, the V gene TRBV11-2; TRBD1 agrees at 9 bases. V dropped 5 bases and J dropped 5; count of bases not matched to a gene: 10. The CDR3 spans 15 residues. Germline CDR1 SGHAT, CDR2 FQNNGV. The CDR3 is CASSGGGQGTHEQYF. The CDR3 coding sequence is TGTGCCAGCAGCGGGGGGGGACAGGGAACACACGAGCAGTACTTC. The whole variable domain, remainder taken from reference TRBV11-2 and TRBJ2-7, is EAGVAQSPRYKIIEKRQSVAFWCNPISGHATLYWYQQILGQGPKLLIQFQNNGVVDDSQLPKDRFSAERLKGVDSTLKIQPAKLEDSAVYLCASSGGGQGTHEQYFGPGTRLTVT.

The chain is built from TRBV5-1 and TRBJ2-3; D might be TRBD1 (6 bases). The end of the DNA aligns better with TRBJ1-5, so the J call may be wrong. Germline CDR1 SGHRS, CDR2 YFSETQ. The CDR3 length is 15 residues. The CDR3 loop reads CASSLAASGVDTQHF. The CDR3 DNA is TGCGCCAGCAGCTTAGCGGCTTCAGGGGTTGATACGCAGCATTTT.

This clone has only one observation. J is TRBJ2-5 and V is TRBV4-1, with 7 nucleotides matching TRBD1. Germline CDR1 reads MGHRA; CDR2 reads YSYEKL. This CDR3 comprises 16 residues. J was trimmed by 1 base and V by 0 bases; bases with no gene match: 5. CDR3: CASSQELEGAQETQYF. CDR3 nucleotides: TGCGCCAGCAGCCAAGAATTAGAGGGGGCCCAAGAGACCCAGTACTTC.

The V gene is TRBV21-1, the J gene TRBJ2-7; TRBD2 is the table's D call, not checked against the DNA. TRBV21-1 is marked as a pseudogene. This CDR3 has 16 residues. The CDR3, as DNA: TGTGCCAGCAGCCCTGGGGAGGAGGCGGGGCCATTCGAGCAGTACTTC. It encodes CASSPGEEAGPFEQYF.

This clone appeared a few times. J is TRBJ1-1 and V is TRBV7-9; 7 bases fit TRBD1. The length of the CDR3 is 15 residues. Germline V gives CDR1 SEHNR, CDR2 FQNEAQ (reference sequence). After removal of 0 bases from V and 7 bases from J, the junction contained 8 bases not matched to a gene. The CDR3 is CASSLATQGRGEAFF. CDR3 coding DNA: TGTGCCAGCAGCTTAGCGACACAGGGGCGAGGTGAAGCTTTCTTT. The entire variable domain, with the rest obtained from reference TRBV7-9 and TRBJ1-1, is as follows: DTGVSQNPRHKITKRGQNVTFRCDPISEHNRLYWYRQTLGQGPEFLTYFQNEAQLEKSRLLSDRFSAERPKGSFSTLEIQRTEQGDSAMYLCASSLATQGRGEAFFGQGTRLTVV.

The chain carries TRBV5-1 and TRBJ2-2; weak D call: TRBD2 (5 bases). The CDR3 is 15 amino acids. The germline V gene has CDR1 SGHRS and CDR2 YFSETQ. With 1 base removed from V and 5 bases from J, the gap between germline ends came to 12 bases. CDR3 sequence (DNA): TGCGCCAGCAGCTTGAGGGCTGGGGAGACCGGGGAGCTGTTTTTT. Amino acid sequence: CASSLRAGETGELFF.

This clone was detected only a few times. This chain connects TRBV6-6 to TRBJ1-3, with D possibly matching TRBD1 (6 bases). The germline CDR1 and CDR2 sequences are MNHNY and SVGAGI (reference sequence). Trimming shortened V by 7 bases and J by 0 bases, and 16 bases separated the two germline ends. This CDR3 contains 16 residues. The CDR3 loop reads CASNDRDRSSGNTIYF. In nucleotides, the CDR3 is TGTGCCAGCAACGACCGTGACAGGAGCTCTGGAAACACCATATATTTT.

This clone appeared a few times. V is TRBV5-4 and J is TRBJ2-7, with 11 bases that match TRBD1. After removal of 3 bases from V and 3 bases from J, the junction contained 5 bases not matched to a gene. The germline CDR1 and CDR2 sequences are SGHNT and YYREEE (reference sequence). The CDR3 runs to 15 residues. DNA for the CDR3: TGTGCCAGCAGCTGGACAGGGGGCGACGTCTACGAGCAGTACTTC. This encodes CASSWTGGDVYEQYF.

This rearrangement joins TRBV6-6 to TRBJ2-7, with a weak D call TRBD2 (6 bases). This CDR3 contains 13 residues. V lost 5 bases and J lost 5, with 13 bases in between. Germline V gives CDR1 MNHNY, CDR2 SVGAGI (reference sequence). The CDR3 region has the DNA TGTGCCAGCAGTGGACGGGCGGGGAACGAGCAGTACTTC. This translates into CASSGRAGNEQYF.

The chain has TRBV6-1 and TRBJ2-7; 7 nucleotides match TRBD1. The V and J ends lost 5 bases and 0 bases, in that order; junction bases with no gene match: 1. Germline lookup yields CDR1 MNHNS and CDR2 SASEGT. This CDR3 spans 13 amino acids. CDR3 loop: CASSSGGSYEQYF. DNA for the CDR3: TGTGCCAGCAGTTCAGGGGGCTCCTACGAGCAGTACTTC.

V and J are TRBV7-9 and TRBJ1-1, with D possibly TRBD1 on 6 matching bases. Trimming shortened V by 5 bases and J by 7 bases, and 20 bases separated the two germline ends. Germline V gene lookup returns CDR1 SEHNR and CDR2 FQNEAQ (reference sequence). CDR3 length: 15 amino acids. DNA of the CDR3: TGTGCCAGCAGCCTACGGAGGACAGCAGAAAGTGAAGCTTTCTTT. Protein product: CASSLRRTAESEAFF.

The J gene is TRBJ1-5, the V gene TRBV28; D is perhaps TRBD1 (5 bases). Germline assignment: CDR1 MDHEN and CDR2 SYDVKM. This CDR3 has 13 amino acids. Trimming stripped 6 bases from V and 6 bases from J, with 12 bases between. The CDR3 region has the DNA TGTGCCAGCAGCCCCCAGCAGGGTCAGCCCCAGCATTTT. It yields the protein CASSPQQGQPQHF.

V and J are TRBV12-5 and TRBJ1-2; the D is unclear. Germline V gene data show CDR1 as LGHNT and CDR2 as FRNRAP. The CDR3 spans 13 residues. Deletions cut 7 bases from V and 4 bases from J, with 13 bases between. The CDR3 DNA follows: TGTGCTAGTGCCGTGAAGGGAGGCTATGGCTACACCTTC. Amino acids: CASAVKGGYGYTF.

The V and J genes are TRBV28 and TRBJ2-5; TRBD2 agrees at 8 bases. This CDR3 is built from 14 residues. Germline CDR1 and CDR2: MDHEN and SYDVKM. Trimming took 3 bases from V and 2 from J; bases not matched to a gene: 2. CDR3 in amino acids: CASSFTSGQETQYF. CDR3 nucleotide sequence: TGTGCCAGCAGTTTTACTAGCGGACAAGAGACCCAGTACTTC.

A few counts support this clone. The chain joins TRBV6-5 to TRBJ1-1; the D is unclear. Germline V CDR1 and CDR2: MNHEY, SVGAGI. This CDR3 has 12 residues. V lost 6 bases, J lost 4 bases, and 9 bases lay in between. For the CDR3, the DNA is TGTGCCAGCAGGAGCGTCGGCACTGAAGCTTTCTTT. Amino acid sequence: CASRSVGTEAFF.

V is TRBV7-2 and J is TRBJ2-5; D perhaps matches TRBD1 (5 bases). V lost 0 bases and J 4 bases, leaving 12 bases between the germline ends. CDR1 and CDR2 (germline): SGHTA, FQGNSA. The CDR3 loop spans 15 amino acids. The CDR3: CASSLAGQGIETQYF. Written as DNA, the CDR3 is TGTGCCAGCAGCTTAGCTGGCCAGGGCATAGAGACCCAGTACTTC. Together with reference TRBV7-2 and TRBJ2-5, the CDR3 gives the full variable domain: GAGVSQSPSNKVTEKGKDVELRCDPISGHTALYWYRQSLGQGLEFLIYFQGNSAPDKSGLPSDRFSAERTGGSVSTLTIQRTQQEDSAVYLCASSLAGQGIETQYFGPGTRLLVL.

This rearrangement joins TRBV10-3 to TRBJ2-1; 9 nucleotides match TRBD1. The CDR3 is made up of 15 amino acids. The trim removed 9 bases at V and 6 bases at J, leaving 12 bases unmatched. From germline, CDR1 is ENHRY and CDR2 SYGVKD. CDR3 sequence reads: CAISLTGTGTNEQFF. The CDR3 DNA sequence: TGTGCCATTTCCCTCACCGGGACAGGGACCAATGAGCAGTTCTTC.

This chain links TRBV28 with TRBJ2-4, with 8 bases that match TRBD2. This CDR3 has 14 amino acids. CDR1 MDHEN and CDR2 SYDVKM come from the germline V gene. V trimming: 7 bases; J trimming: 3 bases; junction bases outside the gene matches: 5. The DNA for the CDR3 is TGTGCCAGCAATCGGGGGGGGGACAAAAACATTCAGTACTTC. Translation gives CASNRGGDKNIQYF.

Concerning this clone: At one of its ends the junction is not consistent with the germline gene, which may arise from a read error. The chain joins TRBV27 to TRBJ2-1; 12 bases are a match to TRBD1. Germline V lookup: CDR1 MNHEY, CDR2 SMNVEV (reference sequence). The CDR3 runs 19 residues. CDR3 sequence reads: CASSLEPSGTGGSHNEQFF. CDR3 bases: TGTGCCAGCAGTCTCGAACCCTCCGGGACAGGGGGCTCCCACAATGAGCAGTTCTTC.